This T cell receptor beta chain was recovered during a study of shared clonotypes between healthy human individuals. Turning to this clone: Its specificity is unknown.

The study, taken as a whole, reports: Rarefaction curves obtained for sorted subsets showed sequencing incomplete despite large depth.

Some clones are missing from TCRdb's copy, which holds only in-frame ones; the method was immunoSEQ multiplex PCR. The data hold 2 million to 2.5 million clones, with 90% to 95% observed a single time. The sequenced sample was naive CD4+ T cells from PBMCs. Subset specified: CD45RA+ positively selected. This clonotype originated in a man between 18 and 35 years old in good health. Some clones in this sample may be carry-over from other donors' samples.

The CDR3 is CASSPPSVLGTEAFF. Written as DNA, the CDR3 is TGTGCCAGCTCACCACCGTCGGTTCTCGGCACTGAAGCTTTCTTT. The chain carries TRBV18 and TRBJ1-1; no firm D call. V lost 0 bases, J lost 4 bases, and 12 bases lay in between. The CDR3 extends over 15 amino acids. Germline V lookup: CDR1 KGHSH, CDR2 LQKENI.